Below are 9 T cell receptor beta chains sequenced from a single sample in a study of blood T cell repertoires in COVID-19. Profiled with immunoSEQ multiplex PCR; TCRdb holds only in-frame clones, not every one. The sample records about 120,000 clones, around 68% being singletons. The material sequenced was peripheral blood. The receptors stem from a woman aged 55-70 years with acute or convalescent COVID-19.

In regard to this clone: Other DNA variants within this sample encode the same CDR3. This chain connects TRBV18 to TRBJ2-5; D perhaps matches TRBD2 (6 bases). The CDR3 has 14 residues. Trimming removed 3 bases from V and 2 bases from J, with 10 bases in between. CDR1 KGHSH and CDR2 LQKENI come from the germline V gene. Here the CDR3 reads CASSPAGLQETQYF. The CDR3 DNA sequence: TGTGCCAGCTCACCTGCGGGACTGCAAGAGACCCAGTACTTC.

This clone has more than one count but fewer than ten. CDR3 DNA sequence: TGTGCCAGCAGTGGAGGGAGGCAATGGGAAAAACTGTTTTTT. It encodes CASSGGRQWEKLFF. The rearrangement joins TRBV2 to TRBJ1-4; D gene unclear. V lost 4 bases to trimming and J lost 8 bases, with 14 bases between them. The CDR3 runs 14 residues. The germline V gene has CDR1 SNHLY and CDR2 FYNNEI.

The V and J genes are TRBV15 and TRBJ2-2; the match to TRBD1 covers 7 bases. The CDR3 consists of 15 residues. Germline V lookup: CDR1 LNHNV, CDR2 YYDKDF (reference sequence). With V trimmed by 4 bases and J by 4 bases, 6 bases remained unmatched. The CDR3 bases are TGTGCCACCAGCAAACAGGGGAAGAGCACCGGGGAGCTGTTTTTT. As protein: CATSKQGKSTGELFF. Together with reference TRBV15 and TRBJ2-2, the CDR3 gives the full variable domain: DAMVIQNPRYQVTQFGKPVTLSCSQTLNHNVMYWYQQKSSQAPKLLFHYYDKDFNNEADTPDNFQSRRPNTSFCFLDIRSPGLGDTAMYLCATSKQGKSTGELFFGEGSRLTVL.

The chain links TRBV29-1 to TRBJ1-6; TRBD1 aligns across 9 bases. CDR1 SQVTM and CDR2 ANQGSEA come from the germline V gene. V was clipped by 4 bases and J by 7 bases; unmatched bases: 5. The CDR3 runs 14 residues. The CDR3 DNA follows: TGCAGCGTTGCCCCCGGGACAGGGAATTCACCCCTCCACTTT. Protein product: CSVAPGTGNSPLHF.

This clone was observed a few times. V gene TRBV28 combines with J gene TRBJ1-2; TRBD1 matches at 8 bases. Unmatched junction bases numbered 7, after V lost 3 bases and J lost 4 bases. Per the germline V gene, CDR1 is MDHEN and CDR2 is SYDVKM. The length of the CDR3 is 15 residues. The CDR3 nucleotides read TGTGCCAGCAGTTTCGAGGACAGGGAGTTCTATGGCTACACCTTC. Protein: CASSFEDREFYGYTF.

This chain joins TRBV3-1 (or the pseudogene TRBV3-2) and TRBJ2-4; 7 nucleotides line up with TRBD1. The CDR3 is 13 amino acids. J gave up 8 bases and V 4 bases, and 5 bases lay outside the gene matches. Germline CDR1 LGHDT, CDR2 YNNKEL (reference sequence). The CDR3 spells CASSLQGEYIQYF. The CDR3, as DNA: TGTGCCAGCAGCCTCCAGGGGGAGTACATTCAGTACTTC.

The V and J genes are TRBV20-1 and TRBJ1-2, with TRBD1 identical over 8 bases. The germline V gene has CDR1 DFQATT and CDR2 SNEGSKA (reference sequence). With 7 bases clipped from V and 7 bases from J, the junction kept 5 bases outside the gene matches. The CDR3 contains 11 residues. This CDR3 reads CSVSGQGGYTF. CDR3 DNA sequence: TGCAGTGTCAGCGGACAGGGTGGCTACACCTTC.

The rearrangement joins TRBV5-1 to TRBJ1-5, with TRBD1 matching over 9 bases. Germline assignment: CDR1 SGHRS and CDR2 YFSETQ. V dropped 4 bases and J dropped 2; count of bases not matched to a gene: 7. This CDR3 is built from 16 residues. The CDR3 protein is CASSPTGDRGNQPQHF. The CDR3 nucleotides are TGCGCCAGCAGCCCGACCGGGGACAGGGGCAATCAGCCCCAGCATTTT.

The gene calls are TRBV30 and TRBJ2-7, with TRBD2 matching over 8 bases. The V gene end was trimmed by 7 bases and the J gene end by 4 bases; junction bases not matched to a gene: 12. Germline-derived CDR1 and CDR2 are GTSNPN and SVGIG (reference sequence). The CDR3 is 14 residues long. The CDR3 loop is CAYRARGAKYEQYF. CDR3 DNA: TGTGCCTACCGAGCGCGGGGGGCTAAATACGAGCAGTACTTC.